This T cell receptor beta chain comes out of a study of blood T cell repertoires in COVID-19. Study context: Acute-phase and convalescent COVID-19 samples originated in the United States, Italy and Spain. The cDNA or gDNA used as material had been derived from T cells, B-cell-depleted T cells, or PBMCs.

Note on this clone: At one end the junction does not follow the germline gene, possibly because of a read error.

Germline V gene sequence: CDR1 SSHAT, CDR2 FNYEAQ (reference sequence). This CDR3 has 14 residues. In the original processing: How many nucleated cells were present was estimated from reference gene primer amplification. Libraries were prepared by immunoSEQ multiplex PCR; TCRdb keeps only in-frame clonotypes and omits some of them. V, J and clone size are those of that table, while D and trimming were read from the DNA. The profile shows fewer than 150,000 clones, roughly 86% of them singletons. The origin of this receptor is a man between 45 and 60 years old with active or convalescent COVID-19. J is TRBJ2-7 and V is TRBV7-7; the D is unclear. The sample was peripheral blood. The CDR3 loop is CASSFCDRTDEQYF. As DNA, the CDR3 is TGTGCTAGCAGCTTTTGCGATAGAACGGACGAGCAGTACTTC.